The 12 T cell receptor beta chains below all came from one sample that was sequenced in a study of beta chain features in type 1 diabetes. Every isolated RNA sample was fully reverse transcribed, so sequencing captured expressed TCRB transcripts. TCRdb's table, derived via immunoSEQ multiplex PCR, lists solely in-frame clones and lacks some. The data hold hundreds of thousands of clones, with around a sixth observed a single time. Source material: naive CD4+ T cells from blood. These receptors all stem from a man aged 18 to 29 in good health.

The chain recombines TRBV6-6 with TRBJ2-1, with 8 bases fitting TRBD2. The CDR3 runs 16 residues. Trimming at V came to 5 bases and at J to 0 bases, leaving 6 bases not matched to a gene. Germline V lookup: CDR1 MNHNY, CDR2 SVGAGI (reference sequence). The CDR3 loop reads CASSAERGSSYNEQFF. For the CDR3, the DNA is TGTGCCAGCAGTGCAGAGCGGGGGAGCTCCTACAATGAGCAGTTCTTC.

This clone was seen a handful of times. Other DNA variants within this sample encode the same CDR3. The chain links TRBV18 to TRBJ2-1; TRBD2 agrees at 11 bases. CDR1 is KGHSH, CDR2 LQKENI, per germline. After removal of 6 bases from V and 3 bases from J, the junction contained 4 bases not matched to a gene. The CDR3 is 15 residues long. For the CDR3, the DNA is TGTGCCAGCTCGCCAGGACTAGCGGGCTACAATGAGCAGTTCTTC. The encoded protein is CASSPGLAGYNEQFF.

In this sample, this clone turned up a few times. J is TRBJ2-6 and V is TRBV27, with D possibly being TRBD1 (6 bases). CDR1 and CDR2 (germline): MNHEY, SMNVEV (reference sequence). Trimming took 5 bases from V and 0 from J, leaving 14 bases between them. The CDR3 spans 17 residues. Written as DNA, the CDR3 is TGTGCCAGCAGTCAGGACAGACGCCCCTCTGGGGCCAACGTCCTGACTTTC. Translation gives CASSQDRRPSGANVLTF.

Here the CDR3 reads CASSVAPANQETQYF. The CDR3 DNA is TGTGCCAGCAGCGTAGCCCCAGCGAATCAAGAGACCCAGTACTTC. The chain carries TRBV9 and TRBJ2-5; D ambiguous. V gave up 0 bases and J gave up 2 bases, with 11 bases separating them. The CDR3 loop spans 15 amino acids. Germline CDR1 is SGDLS and CDR2 is YYNGEE.

This chain uses TRBV6-1 with TRBJ2-1, with D hard to call. V was cut by 7 bases and J by 10 bases, with 11 bases left in between. Germline V CDR1 and CDR2: MNHNS, SASEGT. The CDR3 length is 11 residues. For the CDR3, the DNA is TGTGCCAGCACCTCCCCTCAGGAGCAGTTCTTC. This sequence encodes CASTSPQEQFF.

The sample holds a few counts of this clone. This chain joins TRBV28 and TRBJ2-7; no firm D call. This CDR3 has 12 amino acids. The germline V gene encodes CDR1 MDHEN and CDR2 SYDVKM. The germline V and J ends were trimmed by 2 bases and 4 bases, with 6 bases remaining between them. The CDR3 is CASSLLLYEQYF. CDR3 coding DNA: TGTGCCAGCAGTTTACTCCTTTACGAGCAGTACTTC.

The genes are TRBV25-1 and TRBJ2-6, with 7 bases identical to TRBD1. The CDR3 has 14 amino acids. Germline CDR1 and CDR2: MGHDK and SYGVNS. V lost 6 bases, J lost 12 bases, and 11 bases stayed unmatched. The CDR3 protein is CASSSDRVISVLTF. CDR3 coding DNA: TGTGCCAGCAGCAGCGACAGGGTCATCAGCGTCCTGACTTTC.

This clone has more than one count but fewer than ten. The chain is built from TRBV19 and TRBJ2-1, with D unresolved. This CDR3 is 17 amino acids long. Trimming cost V 3 bases and J 2 bases, with 17 bases left between them. The V gene's germline CDR1 is LNHDA and CDR2 SQIVND (reference sequence). The CDR3 DNA reads as TGTGCCAGTAGTATGATGAGAGGCAGATTGACCTACAATGAGCAGTTCTTC. This codes for CASSMMRGRLTYNEQFF.

The table lists this clone with a few counts. The chain couples TRBV5-1 to TRBJ2-1, with 8 bases identical to TRBD2. The CDR3 is made up of 17 amino acids. V shed 4 bases, J shed 8 bases, and the junction held 17 bases outside the gene matches. Germline V gene lookup returns CDR1 SGHRS and CDR2 YFSETQ. Here the CDR3 reads CASSRAFRAGVVDEQFF. Here the CDR3 DNA reads TGCGCCAGCAGCCGGGCCTTCCGAGCGGGAGTAGTAGATGAGCAGTTCTTC.

V and J are TRBV16 and TRBJ2-5; tentative D call: TRBD1 (6 bases). Trimming pared 4 bases from V and 5 bases from J, leaving 14 bases between. This CDR3 has 14 amino acids. Germline assignment: CDR1 KGHSY and CDR2 FQNENV. CDR3 amino acids: CASSLSRGSETQYF. As DNA, the CDR3 is TGTGCCAGCAGCCTTTCCAGGGGTTCTGAGACCCAGTACTTC. The variable domain in full, with the rest retrieved from reference TRBV16 and TRBJ2-5, is GEEVAQTPKHLVRGEGQKAKLYCAPIKGHSYVFWYQQVLKNEFKFLISFQNENVFDETGMPKERFSAKCLPNSPCSLEIQATKLEDSAVYFCASSLSRGSETQYFGPGTRLLVL.

The J gene is TRBJ2-4, the V gene TRBV21-1; the table's D gene call, TRBD2, was not cross checked with the DNA. TRBV21-1 is marked as a pseudogene. This CDR3 region has 18 residues. CDR3 coding DNA: TGTGCCAGCAGCAAGACTAGCGGTCGAGTGGGAGCCAAAAACATTCAGTACTTC. Amino acids: CASSKTSGRVGAKNIQYF.

This clone was counted between two and nine times. At one boundary the junction diverges from the germline segment, which might be a read error. CDR3 loop: CASSRGAGGKETQYF. As DNA, the CDR3 is TGTGCTAGCAGCCGCGGGGCAGGGGGGAAAGAGACCCAGTACTTC. V gene TRBV7-7 combines with J gene TRBJ2-5; D may be TRBD1 (7 bases). Germline CDR1 reads SSHAT; CDR2 reads FNYEAQ (reference sequence). The CDR3 is made up of 15 amino acids.